Each of the 2 T cell receptor beta chains below was sequenced from the same sample in a study of T cells in Graves' hyperthyroidism and ophthalmopathy. RNA transcripts provided the source from which TCR beta CDR3 regions were amplified. With the HTBI primer set, the TCR CDR3 went through a first round of RT-PCR. Via MiXCR, TCRdb re-called the multiplex PCR reads, giving one row per CDR3 protein. Here the sample spans 700,000 to 850,000 distinct CDR3 sequences, approximately 40% being singletons. Sequencing was done on a sample of blood. The receptor set was obtained from a woman aged 40 to 49 with Graves' hyperthyroidism.

V and J are TRBV25-1 and TRBJ2-1; D may be TRBD1 or TRBD2 (5 bases each). The germline V gene has CDR1 MGHDK and CDR2 SYGVNS. Trimming took off 6 bases at V and 7 bases at J, with 25 bases between the two ends. CDR3 length equals 17 residues. CDR3 in DNA: TGTGCCAGCAGCTCCCGGCAGGGAATCGGGGCGGTGAATGAGCAGTTCTTC. Protein product: CASSSRQGIGAVNEQFF.

This clonotype appeared many times. V gene TRBV6-5 combines with J gene TRBJ1-1; 9 positions agree with TRBD1. V trimming: 6 bases; J trimming: 5 bases; junction bases outside the gene matches: 7. Germline V gene lookup returns CDR1 MNHEY and CDR2 SVGAGI. CDR3 length: 14 amino acids. The CDR3: CASSPGQGRTEAFF. CDR3 bases: TGTGCCAGCAGCCCTGGACAGGGGAGGACTGAAGCTTTCTTT.